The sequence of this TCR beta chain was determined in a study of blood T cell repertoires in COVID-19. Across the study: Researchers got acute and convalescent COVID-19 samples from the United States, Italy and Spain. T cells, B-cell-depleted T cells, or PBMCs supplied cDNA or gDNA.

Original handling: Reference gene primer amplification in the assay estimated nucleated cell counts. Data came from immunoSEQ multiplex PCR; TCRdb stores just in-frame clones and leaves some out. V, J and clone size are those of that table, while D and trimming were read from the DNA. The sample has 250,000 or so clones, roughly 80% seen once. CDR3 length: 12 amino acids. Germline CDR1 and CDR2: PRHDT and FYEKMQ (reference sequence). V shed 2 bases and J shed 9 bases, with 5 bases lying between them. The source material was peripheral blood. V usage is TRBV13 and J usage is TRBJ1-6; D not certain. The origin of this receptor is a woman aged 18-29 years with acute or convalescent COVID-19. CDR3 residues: CASSLRGSPLHF. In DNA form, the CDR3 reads TGTGCCAGCAGCTTACGGGGTTCACCCCTCCACTTT.